This T cell receptor beta chain was captured in a study of T cells in Graves' hyperthyroidism and ophthalmopathy. The CDR3 regions of TCR beta were amplified from RNA transcripts. The HTBI set primed first-round TCR CDR3 RT-PCR. TCRdb re-called the multiplex PCR reads through MiXCR, storing one row per CDR3 protein. The sample yields around 600,000 distinct CDR3 sequences, 14% seen once. This clonotype was detected ten times or more. Lactation, pregnancy, other autoimmune disease or uncontrolled infection excluded patients. The PBMCs were taken from about 9.7 ml of fresh peripheral blood. Germline V gene lookup returns CDR1 MNHNS and CDR2 SASEGT. V was shortened by 2 bases and J by 4 bases, with 8 bases between the two germline ends. The CDR3 consists of 13 residues.

This clonotype was sampled from a woman under 30 with Graves' ophthalmopathy. This chain links TRBV6-1 with TRBJ2-5; D is possibly TRBD2 (6 bases). The sequencing input was blood. CDR3 amino acids: CASSERDLETQYF. In nucleotides, the CDR3 is TGTGCCAGCAGTGAACGGGACTTAGAGACCCAGTACTTC.